This entry describes one TCR beta chain. The clone's antigen remains unknown. No quality values exist for individual bases; no much larger clone is one base distant. The cysteine opens and the phenylalanine closes a CDR3 of 13 amino acids. Left in the record is the CDR3 DNA by itself, 39 bases read in frame from the first base. The germline V gene yields SGHDN for CDR1 and FVKESK for CDR2. Trimming takes 3 bases off V and 2 bases off J; junction bases not matched to a gene: 1. The cohort comprised some 680 healthy bone marrow donors. At the time of sampling, every cohort member was nominally healthy, though immune exposures that went unrecorded were likely present. The donor tested CMV seronegative and was one of the 352 seronegative cohort members. A peripheral blood sample was collected from each donor, and TCR beta sequencing was performed on peripheral blood mononuclear cells. Genomic DNA was extracted from the blood cell samples with the Qiagen DNeasy Blood Extraction Kit.

The protocol used for the library was the immunoSEQ multiplex PCR assay. The multiplex PCR relied on a mix of 60 forward primers for TCR Vbeta segments and 13 reverse primers for TCR Jbeta segments. Amplification of the CDR3 region of rearranged TCR beta genes was performed with a multiplex PCR assay on genomic DNA. On the Illumina HiSeq System, the amplified TCR beta libraries were sequenced as 87-base-pair reads. The source study handled its data this way. A later analysis tallied 75 million to 95 million unique TCR beta chains across the 666 repertoires, and around 9.9 million of those chains were shared by two or more donors. Raw reads were error-corrected and collapsed into unique sequences with a nearest-neighbor algorithm that merged closely related sequences to remove PCR and sequencing errors. CDR3 sequences were aligned to IMGT reference sequences to assign V, D and J gene segments. For a sequence to be retained, a match of at least six nucleotides to both a V gene segment and a J gene segment was required. Rearrangements were classified as productive when the CDR3 lacked stop codons and remained in frame with V and J, and all other rearrangements were classified as non-productive. Following IMGT convention, CDR3 was defined as the stretch from the second conserved V-encoded cysteine to the conserved J-encoded phenylalanine. Sequences without an unambiguous match to a single V gene segment were excluded from the earlier analysis of several hundred of the donors. An earlier analysis of 500 to 600 of the donors classified V segments as functional when productive rearrangements were above 56.7% and as segregating when the standard deviation between donors was above 5%. To diagnose cytomegalovirus status from the catalog of TCR beta chain sequences, a statistical classification framework was built. V and J gene assignment, in a later analysis, came from comparing TCR nucleotide sequences with IMGT/GENE-DB human TR gene sequences. The TCRdist pipeline was used in a later analysis to assign CDR3 sequences and most-parsimonious VDJ recombination scenarios. In a later analysis, every TCR beta chain was defined by the combination of its CDR3 amino acid sequence and its V-gene family, and reads without a unique V-gene family were dropped. A later analysis removed several hundred highly shared, low-generation-probability nucleotide sequences to deal with suspected cross-contamination and a sequencing artifact. For each public chain, a later analysis derived a clonal expansion index from normalized ranks of inferred template counts within each repertoire. A later analysis computed generation probabilities with a VDJ recombination model fitted to out-of-frame rearrangements, and checked the results against IGoR. In a later analysis, TCR-TCR, TCR-HLA and TCR-CMV co-occurrence was scored with hypergeometric tests, and a repertoire-size bias correction was applied to TCR pairs. In a later analysis, false discovery rates were estimated by permuting HLA or CMV assignments 20 times. A later analysis grouped co-occurring TCRs with DBSCAN, adding TCRdist sequence similarity when clustering within HLA-allele-positive subsets. Repertoires with fewer than 30,000 or more than 120,000 public chains, plus five repertoires with anomalous nucleotide sharing, were excluded from co-occurrence clustering. Sourced from immuneACCESS, this table was stored by TCRdb with only in-frame sequences that have V and J called. A share of the clones is absent; for the studies checked, an unresolved V gene accounts for under half, and the remainder has no known explanation. V, J and clone size derive from that table, while D and trimming were established from the DNA sequence. This sample comprises some 110,000 clones, about 60% of them detected only once. Jointly, the top ten make up 2% to 2.5% of the sample.

The data belong to a study of cytomegalovirus exposure and HLA in healthy donors (dated by TCRdb to the late 2010s). Looking at the study overall: An earlier analysis of several hundred of the donors reported more than 250 Gb of sequence data and some 120 million unique TCR beta sequences from about 179 million T cells. The study combined high-throughput TCR immunosequencing, statistical association of individual TCRs with disease status, and machine learning to predict cytomegalovirus infection status. Typing coverage varied by locus: about 620-640 donors for A, B, C, DRB1 and DQB1; roughly 560 for DQA1; over 600 for DPA1; around 450 for DPB1. In an earlier analysis of 550 to 700 of the donors, high-throughput TCR beta sequencing was used to judge whether each TCR beta V gene segment behaved as functional or pseudogenic. Donor age, sex, ethnicity and CMV serostatus were collected together with the repertoire data. Besides the first cohort of some 670 subjects, a separate validation cohort made up of over 95 different subjects was used. Every discovery cohort repertoire had been produced on one sequencing platform. The later analysis used no new phenotypic data to find candidate immune exposures, relying instead on TCR beta sequences and their occurrence across donors. Among the 398 genotyped donors, roughly 80% belonged to the genetic ancestry cluster associated with self-reported Caucasian donors. Genome-wide SNP genotypes for about three fifths of the roughly 700 donors were used in a later genetic analysis, which treated that subset as a discovery cohort. Around 300 gigabases of sequencing data and approximately 85 million unique TCR sequences were included in an early release covering about 620 HLA-typed donors. The study profiled the T cell repertoires of about 720 subjects by immunosequencing and related them to cytomegalovirus serostatus. Across approximately 400 genotyped donors of the cohort, an average of approximately 240,000 unique TCR beta nucleotide sequences per donor were sequenced, and approximately 19% of those sequences were non-productive. A later analysis re-analyzed previously published TCR beta repertoires from hundreds of donors and added high-resolution HLA genotyping to study TCR occurrence patterns. HLA typing included class I and class II loci at four-digit resolution. Roughly 5 DR-DQ haplotypes were treated as single units for association and clustering because of strong linkage in the cohort. The study aimed to test whether cataloging public T cell receptors could reveal signatures of past pathogen exposure.

General study outcomes and caveats: A cluster of highly shared sequence variants was judged likely to represent a technical artifact of the sequencing pipeline. Some IMGT-functional V segments, including TRBV6-2 and TRBV6-3, could not be told apart with the 87-base-pair reads, so those segments were excluded. The earlier analysis of 587 of the donors excluded roughly 17 rarely observed V segments, including chromosome 9 orphons, because counts were too low. Sequencing depth was assumed to be roughly uniform across donors in the presence/absence analyses, though that assumption may not hold. A later analysis found that most CMV-associated TCR beta chains appeared HLA-restricted, with HLA associations seemingly driven largely by CMV exposure. In vitro tests confirmed that a few of the cytomegalovirus-associated TCR beta chains recognize cytomegalovirus antigens. A further reported finding was that TCR beta sequences accurately predicted the HLA-A and HLA-B alleles for most subjects in the first cohort. Compared with the roughly 700-donor mean, donors in an Asian-associated ancestry cluster had fewer N-insertions in productive TCRs, according to a later genetic analysis. In a later analysis, several top co-occurrence clusters were reported to appear linked to parvovirus B19, influenza, CMV and Epstein-Barr virus. In a later analysis, HLA-associated TCR beta chains were found to be more clonally expanded and to have lower generation probabilities than equally common non-associated chains. Only TCR beta chains were sequenced in this cohort, and the absence of alpha or paired-chain data limited detectable features. Correlated functional status among segregating V segments might reflect linkage disequilibrium, but an unknown experimental factor could not be ruled out. Most TCR sequences were observed very rarely across donors, whereas some public TCRs were present in many individuals. According to a later analysis, TCR association rates differed among HLA loci, with DRB1 alleles showing the most associated TCRs and HLA-C alleles showing the fewest. V-gene and J-gene trimming of TCR beta chains was associated with a missense DCLRE1C variant in a later genetic analysis, and the association was replicated in an independent cohort. The classifier was reported to diagnose cytomegalovirus status with high specificity and sensitivity in both the original cohort and the validation cohort. Specific HLA alleles were associated with 18,000 or so TCR beta sequences at a false discovery rate of 0.05 in a later analysis. Broadly in line with IMGT annotations, most TCR beta V segments showed up in productive rearrangements about 87% or about 30% of the time in an earlier analysis of a few hundred of the donors. When HLA alleles, especially DR and DQ, strongly co-occurred, attributing TCR associations to individual alleles was difficult. A total of fewer than 200 TCR beta chains were listed by the study as associated with cytomegalovirus. The authors suggested that the approach could potentially be extended to other disease states and immunological phenotypes. The only immune exposure information available for the cohort was CMV serostatus. Because HLA typing was missing for some donors at each locus, association tests included only the typed subset.

The sample taken for sequencing was PBMCs. The TCR was taken from a woman aged 30 to 39 in good health and CMV-seronegative. Recombination connected TRBV14 to TRBJ2-7; TRBD2 aligns with 7 central bases. The CDR3 in this case is CASSQGTTYEQYF. The nucleotides read TGTGCCAGCAGCCAGGGGACTACCTACGAGCAGTACTTC. Here the CDR3 is joined to the reference TRBV14 and TRBJ2-7 genes, and the full variable domain is: EAGVTQFPSHSVIEKGQTVTLRCDPISGHDNLYWYRRVMGKEIKFLLHFVKESKQDESGMPNNRFLAERTGGTYSTLKVQPAELEDSGVYFCASSQGTTYEQYFGPGTRLTVT.